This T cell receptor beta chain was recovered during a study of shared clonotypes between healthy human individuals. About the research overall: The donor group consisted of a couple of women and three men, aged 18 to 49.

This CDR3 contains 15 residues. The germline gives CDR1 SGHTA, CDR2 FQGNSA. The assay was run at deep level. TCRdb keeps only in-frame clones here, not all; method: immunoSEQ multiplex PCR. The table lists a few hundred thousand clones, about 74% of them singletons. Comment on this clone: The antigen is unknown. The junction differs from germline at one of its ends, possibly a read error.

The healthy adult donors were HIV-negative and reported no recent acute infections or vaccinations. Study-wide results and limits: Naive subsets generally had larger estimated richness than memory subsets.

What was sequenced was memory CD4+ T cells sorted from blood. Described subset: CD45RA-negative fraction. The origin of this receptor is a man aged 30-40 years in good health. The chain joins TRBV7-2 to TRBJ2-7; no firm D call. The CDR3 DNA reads TGTGCCAGCAGTTTAGGGCCCGATCGTATCTACGAGCAGTACTTC. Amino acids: CASSLGPDRIYEQYF.